A single sample is the source of the 3 T cell receptor beta chains below, sequenced in a study of T cell responses to AZD1222 COVID-19 vaccine. Some clones are missing from TCRdb's copy, which holds only in-frame ones; the method was immunoSEQ multiplex PCR. The data contain more than 60,000 clones, 85% of them seen just once; the ten biggest clones take up approximately 19%. Sequences were derived from peripheral blood, sampled on day 0 of AZD1222 vaccination. The source is an adult in good health.

The rearrangement joins TRBV2 to TRBJ1-2; D is possibly TRBD1 (5 bases). Germline lookup yields CDR1 SNHLY and CDR2 FYNNEI. Between the trimmed V and J ends, which lost 6 bases and 3 bases, there was a span of 14 bases. The CDR3 is made up of 14 amino acids. Written as DNA, the CDR3 is TGTGCCAGCAGGCTGCTCGGGACCGACTATGGCTACACCTTC. Protein: CASRLLGTDYGYTF.

The chain joins TRBV5-6 to TRBJ1-3; D is possibly TRBD1 (5 bases). The CDR3 consists of 16 residues. The V end lost 4 bases, the J end lost 0 bases, and 14 bases lay between the germline ends. The V gene's germline CDR1 is SGHDT and CDR2 YYEEEE. The chain's CDR3 is CASSRRQSSSGNTIYF. CDR3 bases: TGTGCCAGCAGCCGTCGACAGTCGAGCTCTGGAAACACCATATATTTT.

This clone was counted only a few times. V usage is TRBV11-2 and J usage is TRBJ2-1, with D unclear. Germline CDR1 reads SGHAT; CDR2 reads FQNNGV. V dropped 3 bases and J dropped 10 bases, with 7 bases sitting between them. The CDR3 loop spans 11 amino acids. CDR3 sequence reads: CASSFSNEQFF. Written as DNA, the CDR3 is TGTGCCAGCAGCTTTAGCAACGAGCAGTTCTTC.